This TCR beta chain was recorded in a study of T cells in Graves' hyperthyroidism and ophthalmopathy. There are 14 residues in the CDR3. V lost 7 bases, J lost 7 bases, and 19 bases lay in between. Amplified TCR beta CDR3 regions came from RNA transcripts. The TCR CDR3 was amplified in a first-round RT-PCR using the HTBI primer set. TCRdb used MiXCR to reprocess the multiplex PCR reads, holding one entry per CDR3 protein. The profile shows 500,000 or so distinct CDR3 sequences, roughly 15% of them singletons. The sequenced sample consisted of blood. The V and J genes are TRBV12-3 or TRBV12-4 and TRBJ2-5; possibly TRBD2 for D (5 bases). The TCR was taken from a woman aged 25-40 years with Graves' ophthalmopathy. The CDR3 loop is CASNAARRTATQYF. For the CDR3, the DNA is TGTGCCAGCAACGCCGCCCGGAGGACGGCGACCCAGTACTTC.